The 14 T cell receptor beta chains below come from one sample, sequenced in a study of T cell responses to AZD1222 COVID-19 vaccine (dated by TCRdb to the early 2020s). The library was produced with the immunoSEQ multiplex PCR assay. TCRdb's version of the immuneACCESS table is confined to in-frame rearrangements and falls short of the full clone set. An unresolved V gene accounts for under half of the shortfall where checked; the remainder is of unknown origin. In all, the sample holds some 180,000 clones, and around 88% of those were seen once. The ten top clones hold approximately 0.49% of the sample. Per the publication, the time point label means: baseline before first vaccination. The sample in question was peripheral blood, obtained on day 0 of AZD1222 vaccination. The receptor source for this set is an adult in good health.

J is TRBJ1-5 and V is TRBV7-2; D possibly corresponds to TRBD1 (6 bases). Germline CDR1 is SGHTA and CDR2 is FQGNSA. Trimming removed 5 bases from V and 0 bases from J, with 14 bases in between. The CDR3 runs to 16 residues. CDR3 sequence reads: CASSIGTPSSNQPQHF. For the CDR3, the DNA is TGTGCCAGCAGCATAGGGACACCTAGTAGCAATCAGCCCCAGCATTTT.

The DNA of the CDR3 is TGTGCCAGCAGTTCCCGGGACAGCGCGAACACCGGGGAGCTGTTTTTT. Protein sequence: CASSSRDSANTGELFF. The J gene is TRBJ2-2, the V gene TRBV27, with 7 bases matching TRBD1. The CDR3 covers 16 residues. The V gene's germline CDR1 is MNHEY and CDR2 SMNVEV (reference sequence). Losses at the gene ends were 4 bases for V and 0 bases for J; bases not matched to a gene: 5.

This chain joins TRBV7-2 and TRBJ2-4; maybe TRBD2 (5 bases). CDR3 length equals 13 residues. Per the germline V gene, CDR1 is SGHTA and CDR2 is FQGNSA. With 2 bases removed from V and 7 bases from J, the gap between germline ends came to 9 bases. CDR3 nucleotide sequence: TGTGCCAGCAGCTTATTGAGAGGGAACATTCAGTACTTC. It translates to CASSLLRGNIQYF.

The gene calls are TRBV4-1 and TRBJ1-1, with D perhaps TRBD1 (5 bases). Deletions cut 1 base from V and 9 bases from J, with 9 bases between. CDR1 is MGHRA, CDR2 YSYEKL, per germline. The CDR3 length is 12 residues. The CDR3 DNA reads as TGCGCCAGCAGCCAAGGGACAAGGCAAGCTTTCTTT. Its translation: CASSQGTRQAFF.

This chain links TRBV27 with TRBJ2-1; D could derive from TRBD1 or TRBD2 (5 bases each). With 7 bases removed from V and 7 bases from J, the gap between germline ends came to 20 bases. The CDR3 spans 15 residues. Germline CDR1 reads MNHEY; CDR2 reads SMNVEV (reference sequence). DNA for the CDR3: TGTGCCAGCACCCTCGGCCCGGGGCTGAATAATGAGCAGTTCTTC. The encoded protein is CASTLGPGLNNEQFF.

The CDR3 region has the DNA TGTGCCATCAGTGATGGGATGGAGACCCAGTACTTC. Amino acids: CAISDGMETQYF. V usage is TRBV10-3 and J usage is TRBJ2-5; D remains ambiguous. CDR1 and CDR2 from the germline V gene are ENHRY and SYGVKD. There are 12 residues in the CDR3. V shed 3 bases and J shed 5 bases, with 7 bases lying between them.

The chain recombines TRBV6-5 with TRBJ2-7, with D possibly matching TRBD2 (6 bases). This CDR3 spans 15 amino acids. Germline V gives CDR1 MNHEY, CDR2 SVGAGI. Trimming stripped 7 bases from V and 0 bases from J, with 16 bases between. The CDR3 coding sequence is TGTGCCAGCATTAGGGACGGAGGGGCCTCCTACGAGCAGTACTTC. Amino acid sequence: CASIRDGGASYEQYF.

The chain couples TRBV12-5 to TRBJ2-2; tentatively, D is TRBD2 (6 bases). Between the trimmed V and J ends, which lost 6 bases and 3 bases, there was a span of 14 bases. The CDR3 contains 15 residues. Germline V CDR1 and CDR2: LGHNT, FRNRAP. Here the CDR3 DNA reads TGTGCTAGTGGCCGTGGAGGGTTTGACACCGGGGAGCTGTTTTTT. Its protein is CASGRGGFDTGELFF.

V usage is TRBV7-2 and J usage is TRBJ1-1; D call uncertain. V was pared by 6 bases and J by 0 bases, with 11 bases between. This CDR3 is 14 amino acids long. Germline V gene sequence: CDR1 SGHTA, CDR2 FQGNSA. In DNA form, the CDR3 reads TGTGCCAGCAGGTCGGGGAGGGTGAACACTGAAGCTTTCTTT. Translating gives CASRSGRVNTEAFF.

This chain joins TRBV27 and TRBJ1-1; D gene uncertain. V gave up 0 bases and J gave up 3 bases, with 11 bases separating them. The CDR3 is made up of 15 amino acids. Germline V gene data show CDR1 as MNHEY and CDR2 as SMNVEV (reference sequence). The CDR3 nucleotides read TGTGCCAGCAGTTTATCGATCCGGCGGGACACTGAAGCTTTCTTT. As protein: CASSLSIRRDTEAFF.

The rearrangement links TRBV2 to TRBJ2-5, with D perhaps matching TRBD1 (6 bases). The germline V and J ends were trimmed by 7 bases and 2 bases, with 14 bases remaining between them. Germline CDR1 reads SNHLY; CDR2 reads FYNNEI. This CDR3 contains 14 residues. DNA of the CDR3: TGTGCCAGCAATCTTAACAGGGTGCAAGAGACCCAGTACTTC. As protein: CASNLNRVQETQYF.

The chain carries TRBV2 and TRBJ2-1; D is uncertain. The length of the CDR3 is 15 residues. CDR1 and CDR2 from the germline V gene are SNHLY and FYNNEI. The V and J ends lost 1 base and 5 bases respectively, with 12 bases between them. The CDR3 bases are TGTGCCAGCAGTGAAGAAACGGAACCCCACAATGAGCAGTTCTTC. Amino acids: CASSEETEPHNEQFF.

The rearrangement joins TRBV3-1 (or the pseudogene TRBV3-2) to TRBJ2-4, with a possible D match to TRBD2 (6 bases). Germline V lookup: CDR1 LGHDT, CDR2 YNNKEL (reference sequence). Trimming pared 4 bases from V and 3 bases from J, leaving 10 bases between. The CDR3 is 14 amino acids. CDR3 DNA: TGTGCCAGCAGCCCCGCGGGAATCAAAAACATTCAGTACTTC. Its translation: CASSPAGIKNIQYF.

The chain links TRBV18 to TRBJ1-1, with a possible D match to TRBD1 (6 bases). Germline loops: CDR1 KGHSH, CDR2 LQKENI. The CDR3 runs 15 residues. The V end was cut by 6 bases, the J end by 4 bases, with 18 bases between. CDR3 bases: TGTGCCAGCTCGCCTGTCGACGAGGGGGTCACTGAAGCTTTCTTT. Amino acid sequence: CASSPVDEGVTEAFF.